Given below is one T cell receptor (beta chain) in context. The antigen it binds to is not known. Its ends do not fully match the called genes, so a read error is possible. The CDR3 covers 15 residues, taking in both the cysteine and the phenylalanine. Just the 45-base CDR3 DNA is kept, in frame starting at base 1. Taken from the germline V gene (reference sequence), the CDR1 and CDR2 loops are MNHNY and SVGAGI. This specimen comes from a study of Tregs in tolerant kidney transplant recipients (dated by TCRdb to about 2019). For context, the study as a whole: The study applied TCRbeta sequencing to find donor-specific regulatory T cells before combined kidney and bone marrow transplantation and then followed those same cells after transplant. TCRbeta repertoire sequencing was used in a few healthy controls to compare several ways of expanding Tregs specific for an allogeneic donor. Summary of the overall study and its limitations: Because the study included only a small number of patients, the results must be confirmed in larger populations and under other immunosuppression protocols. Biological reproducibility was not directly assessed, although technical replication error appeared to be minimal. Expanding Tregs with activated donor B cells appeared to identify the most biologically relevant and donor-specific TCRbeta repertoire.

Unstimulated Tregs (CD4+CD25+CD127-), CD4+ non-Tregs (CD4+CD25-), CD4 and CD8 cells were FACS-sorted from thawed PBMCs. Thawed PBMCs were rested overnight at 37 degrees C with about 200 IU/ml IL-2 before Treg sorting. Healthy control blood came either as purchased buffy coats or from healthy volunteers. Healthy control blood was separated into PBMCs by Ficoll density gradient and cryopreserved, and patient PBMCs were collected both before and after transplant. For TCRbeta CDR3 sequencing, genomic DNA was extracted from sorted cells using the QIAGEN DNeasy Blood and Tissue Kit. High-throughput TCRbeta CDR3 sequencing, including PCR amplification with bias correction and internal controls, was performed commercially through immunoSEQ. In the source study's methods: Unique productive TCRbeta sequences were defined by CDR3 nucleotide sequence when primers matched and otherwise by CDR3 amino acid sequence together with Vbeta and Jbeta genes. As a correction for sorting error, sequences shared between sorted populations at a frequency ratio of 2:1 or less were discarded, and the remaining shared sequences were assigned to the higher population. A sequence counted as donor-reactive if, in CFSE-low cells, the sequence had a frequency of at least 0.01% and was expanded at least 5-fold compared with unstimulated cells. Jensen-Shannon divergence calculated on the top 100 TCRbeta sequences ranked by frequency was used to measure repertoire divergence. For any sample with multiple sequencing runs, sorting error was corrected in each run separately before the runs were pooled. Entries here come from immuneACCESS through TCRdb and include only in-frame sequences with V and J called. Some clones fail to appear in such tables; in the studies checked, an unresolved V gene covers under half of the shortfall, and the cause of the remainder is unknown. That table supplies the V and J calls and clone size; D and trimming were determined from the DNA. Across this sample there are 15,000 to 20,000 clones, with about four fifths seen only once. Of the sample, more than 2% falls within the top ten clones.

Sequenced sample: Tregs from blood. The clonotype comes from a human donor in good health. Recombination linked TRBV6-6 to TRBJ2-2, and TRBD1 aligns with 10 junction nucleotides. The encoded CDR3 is CASCYAGTGAGELFF. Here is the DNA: TGTGCCAGCTGTTACGCCGGGACAGGGGCCGGGGAGCTGTTTTTT.